Presented here are 27 T cell receptor beta chains from one specimen sequenced in a study of CD8 T cells in Susac syndrome. Random hexamers were used to reverse transcribe 0.5 to 1 ug of RNA. MiXCR, applied by TCRdb to the immunoSEQ multiplex PCR reads, yields one record per CDR3 protein. The table includes just over 150,000 distinct CDR3 sequences, around 95% detected once. The sequencing sample was made of CD8+ T cells from PBMCs. The receptors come from a human donor with multiple sclerosis.

The chain joins TRBV9 to TRBJ2-7; tentatively, D is TRBD1 (6 bases). V shed 0 bases and J shed 3 bases, with 10 bases lying between them. Germline V gives CDR1 SGDLS, CDR2 YYNGEE. This CDR3 region has 14 residues. CDR3 amino acids: CASSVARGGYEQYF. As DNA, the CDR3 is TGTGCCAGCAGCGTAGCTCGAGGGGGCTACGAGCAGTACTTC.

The chain has TRBV5-1 and TRBJ2-7; D gene unclear. Deletions cut 2 bases from V and 2 bases from J, with 11 bases between. Germline V gene data show CDR1 as SGHRS and CDR2 as YFSETQ. CDR3 length: 14 amino acids. CDR3 sequence (DNA): TGCGCCAGCAGCTTCCTTACGGAGACCTACGAGCAGTACTTC. This encodes CASSFLTETYEQYF.

The count of this clonotype is one. This chain connects TRBV28 to TRBJ2-1, with D unclear. Germline V lookup: CDR1 MDHEN, CDR2 SYDVKM. CDR3 length equals 8 residues. Trimming took off 3 bases at V and 14 bases at J, with 2 bases between the two ends. The CDR3 nucleotides are TGTGCCAGCAGTTTTGAGTTCTTC. It is translated as CASSFEFF.

This chain joins TRBV4-1 and TRBJ2-2; the D gene is possibly TRBD1 (6 bases). The germline gives CDR1 MGHRA, CDR2 YSYEKL. V lost 2 bases to trimming and J lost 5 bases, with 12 bases between them. This CDR3 is 15 amino acids long. Here the CDR3 reads CASSQSIRGTGELFF. The CDR3 coding sequence is TGCGCCAGCAGCCAATCTATCAGGGGAACCGGGGAGCTGTTTTTT.

This clonotype was detected only once. The chain joins TRBV29-1 to TRBJ2-1; 8 bases align to TRBD1. There are 14 residues in the CDR3. Trimming took 5 bases from V and 3 from J; bases not matched to a gene: 6. CDR1 SQVTM and CDR2 ANQGSEA come from the germline V gene. The DNA of the CDR3 is TGCAGCGTTATCCCGGGACAGGTCTACAATGAGCAGTTCTTC. This gives the protein CSVIPGQVYNEQFF.

This chain joins TRBV7-9 and TRBJ2-5, with 7 positions matching TRBD2. Germline trimming cut 7 bases from V and 4 bases from J; bases unmatched to any gene: 6. Germline assignment: CDR1 SEHNR and CDR2 FQNEAQ (reference sequence). This CDR3 is built from 13 residues. The CDR3: CASTPGGPETQYF. The CDR3 nucleotides are TGTGCCAGCACCCCGGGAGGTCCAGAGACCCAGTACTTC.

The chain combines TRBV29-1 with TRBJ2-3, with 8 bases identical to TRBD1. CDR3 size: 13 residues. Germline values: CDR1 SQVTM, CDR2 ANQGSEA. J lost 4 bases, V lost 5 bases, and 5 bases had no gene match. CDR3 bases: TGCAGCGTTAAAGGACAGGGCCCAGATACGCAGTATTTT. It codes for CSVKGQGPDTQYF.

This chain uses TRBV27 with TRBJ2-7; 7 bases are a match to TRBD2. Germline V lookup: CDR1 MNHEY, CDR2 SMNVEV (reference sequence). The ends lost 2 bases at V and 2 bases at J; junction bases unmatched: 12. CDR3 length: 17 amino acids. The chain's CDR3 is CASSLDRTSDYPYEQYF. CDR3 nucleotides: TGTGCCAGCAGTTTAGATCGCACTAGCGACTATCCCTACGAGCAGTACTTC.

The CDR3 reads CASSLDGRDSPLHF. In DNA form, the CDR3 reads TGTGCCAGCAGCTTAGACGGTCGGGATTCACCCCTCCACTTT. The chain has TRBV13 and TRBJ1-6; D is ambiguous. V lost 1 base, J lost 8 bases, and 9 bases lay in between. CDR1 PRHDT and CDR2 FYEKMQ come from the germline V gene (reference sequence). The CDR3 consists of 14 residues.

V gene TRBV4-1 combines with J gene TRBJ2-5, with no clear D. The CDR3 length is 14 residues. The germline CDR1 and CDR2 sequences are MGHRA and YSYEKL. The V end was cut by 0 bases, the J end by 9 bases, with 14 bases between. This CDR3 reads CASSQEASRGAQYF. CDR3 nucleotide sequence: TGCGCCAGCAGCCAAGAGGCTAGTCGCGGTGCCCAGTACTTC.

This sequence joins TRBV9 and TRBJ2-3; D unresolved. Trimming removed 7 bases at V and 2 bases at J, with 11 bases between. Per germline, CDR1 SGDLS and CDR2 YYNGEE. The CDR3 covers 13 residues. This chain's CDR3 is CASGSKITDTQYF. Here the CDR3 DNA reads TGTGCCAGCGGTTCCAAAATCACAGATACGCAGTATTTT.

The chain combines TRBV18 with TRBJ1-1, with D uncertain. Germline CDR1 and CDR2: KGHSH and LQKENI. The CDR3 loop spans 14 amino acids. V gave up 6 bases and J gave up 3 bases, with 14 bases separating them. The CDR3 protein is CASSSPDGDTEAFF. The DNA of the CDR3 is TGTGCCAGCTCCTCGCCTGATGGAGACACTGAAGCTTTCTTT. The full variable domain, in which reference TRBV18 and TRBJ1-1 provide the parts outside the CDR3, is NAGVMQNPRHLVRRRGQEARLRCSPMKGHSHVYWYRQLPEEGLKFMVYLQKENIIDESGMPKERFSAEFPKEGPSILRIQQVVRGDSAAYFCASSSPDGDTEAFFGQGTRLTVV.

The gene calls are TRBV9 and TRBJ2-7, with TRBD2 identical over 8 bases. J gave up 0 bases and V 4 bases, and 6 bases lay outside the gene matches. The CDR3 consists of 15 residues. From germline, CDR1 is SGDLS and CDR2 YYNGEE. The CDR3 DNA is TGTGCCAGCAGCCATAGCGGGGTGAGCTCCTACGAGCAGTACTTC. The encoded protein is CASSHSGVSSYEQYF. The variable domain in full, completed from reference TRBV9 and TRBJ2-7, reads DSGVTQTPKHLITATGQRVTLRCSPRSGDLSVYWYQQSLDQGLQFLIQYYNGEERAKGNILERFSAQQFPDLHSELNLSSLELGDSALYFCASSHSGVSSYEQYFGPGTRLTVT.

The genes are TRBV9 and TRBJ1-2; possibly TRBD1 for D (5 bases). The V gene lost 3 bases and the J gene lost 2 bases, with 11 bases spanning the gap. CDR1 is SGDLS and CDR2 is YYNGEE in the germline V gene. The CDR3 sequence is 14 residues long. The CDR3 DNA sequence: TGTGCCAGCAGCGCCCAGTGGGACAACTATGGCTACACCTTC. Protein product: CASSAQWDNYGYTF.

This chain connects TRBV29-1 to TRBJ1-2; 9 positions match TRBD1. This CDR3 comprises 13 residues. The trim removed 4 bases at V and 5 bases at J, leaving 5 bases unmatched. In germline, CDR1 is SQVTM, CDR2 ANQGSEA. The CDR3 sequence is CSVVSDRGYGYTF. The CDR3 nucleotides read TGCAGCGTTGTATCGGACAGGGGTTATGGCTACACCTTC.

The rearrangement joins TRBV29-1 to TRBJ2-1, with D perhaps matching TRBD1 (5 bases). The germline gives CDR1 SQVTM, CDR2 ANQGSEA. CDR3 size: 14 residues. Between the trimmed V and J ends, which lost 2 bases and 6 bases, there was a span of 14 bases. The DNA of the CDR3 is TGCAGCGTTGAACAGGGATCCTCGGTCAATGAGCAGTTCTTC. Its protein product is CSVEQGSSVNEQFF.

The V call is TRBV29-1, the J call TRBJ2-2, with 7 bases that match TRBD2. The CDR3 has 13 amino acids. Looked up from germline, CDR1 is SQVTM and CDR2 is ANQGSEA. J was trimmed by 5 bases and V by 8 bases; bases with no gene match: 8. The CDR3, as DNA: TGCAGCACCCGGGGGGTTAATACCGGGGAGCTGTTTTTT. Its translation: CSTRGVNTGELFF.

The chain carries TRBV9 and TRBJ2-3; possible D gene TRBD2, 5 bases. Trimming pared 3 bases from V and 1 base from J, leaving 12 bases between. Germline loops: CDR1 SGDLS, CDR2 YYNGEE. This CDR3 region has 15 residues. In nucleotides, the CDR3 is TGTGCCAGCAGCGATGGCGGGTTCCGCACAGATACGCAGTATTTT. Translating it yields CASSDGGFRTDTQYF. The full variable domain, completed using reference TRBV9 and TRBJ2-3, is DSGVTQTPKHLITATGQRVTLRCSPRSGDLSVYWYQQSLDQGLQFLIQYYNGEERAKGNILERFSAQQFPDLHSELNLSSLELGDSALYFCASSDGGFRTDTQYFGPGTRLTVL.

The V call is TRBV30, the J call TRBJ1-1; tentatively, D is TRBD1 (5 bases). This CDR3 spans 16 amino acids. Trimming removed 3 bases from V and 8 bases from J, with 25 bases in between. In germline, CDR1 is GTSNPN, CDR2 SVGIG (reference sequence). This chain's CDR3 is CAWSPVRGLRLPEAFF. For the CDR3, the DNA is TGTGCCTGGAGCCCCGTTAGGGGACTAAGATTACCCGAAGCTTTCTTT. Full variable domain (outside the CDR3, taken from reference TRBV30 and TRBJ1-1): SQTIHQWPATLVQPVGSPLSLECTVEGTSNPNLYWYRQAAGRGLQLLFYSVGIGQISSEVPQNLSASRPQDRQFILSSKKLLLSDSGFYLCAWSPVRGLRLPEAFFGQGTRLTVV.

The chain has TRBV29-1 and TRBJ2-1; no firm D call. The CDR3 consists of 14 residues. Trimming left V 0 bases short and J 0 bases short, with 6 bases between. The germline CDR1 and CDR2 sequences are SQVTM and ANQGSEA. The CDR3 DNA is TGCAGCGTTGAAGAGGTCTCCTCCTACAATGAGCAGTTCTTC. This gives the protein CSVEEVSSYNEQFF.

The gene calls are TRBV20-1 and TRBJ1-6; 11 bases are shared with TRBD1. CDR3 length: 14 amino acids. Trimming cost V 3 bases and J 9 bases; bases outside gene matches: 4. CDR1 is DFQATT and CDR2 is SNEGSKA in the germline V gene (reference sequence). CDR3 protein: CSARMGTGGSPLHF. CDR3 DNA sequence: TGCAGTGCTAGGATGGGGACAGGGGGTTCACCCCTCCACTTT.

The chain uses TRBV7-8 and TRBJ1-1; perhaps TRBD1 as D (5 bases). Germline CDR1 SGHVS, CDR2 FQNEAQ. V lost 1 base to trimming and J lost 5 bases, with 11 bases between them. The CDR3 consists of 14 residues. DNA for the CDR3: TGTGCCAGCAGCTTAGAAGGGGTCGGGACTGAAGCTTTCTTT. This gives the protein CASSLEGVGTEAFF.

The gene calls are TRBV12-3 or TRBV12-4 and TRBJ2-2; 10 bases map to TRBD2. There are 20 residues in the CDR3. With 6 bases clipped from V and 3 bases from J, the junction kept 19 bases outside the gene matches. The CDR3 loop reads CASRAVGVSGGPLHTGELFF. The CDR3 coding sequence is TGTGCCAGCAGAGCGGTAGGGGTTAGCGGGGGGCCCCTACACACCGGGGAGCTGTTTTTT.

Details on this clonotype: A read error may account for a junction end that differs from germline. The chain has TRBV29-1 and TRBJ2-1, with 14 bases fitting TRBD2. This CDR3 is 17 amino acids long. Germline values: CDR1 SQVTM, CDR2 ANQGSEA. In DNA, the CDR3 is TGCAGCGTCGAAGGACTAGCGGGGGGCCAATCCTACAATGAGCAGTTCTTC. As protein: CSVEGLAGGQSYNEQFF.

The genes are TRBV20-1 and TRBJ2-5; TRBD2 matches 10 bases. Looked up from germline, CDR1 is DFQATT and CDR2 is SNEGSKA (reference sequence). After removal of 3 bases from V and 4 bases from J, the junction contained 8 bases not matched to a gene. CDR3 length: 15 amino acids. The CDR3 region has the DNA TGCAGTGCTAGCCCGGGACTAGCGTTAGGAGAGACCCAGTACTTC. Residues: CSASPGLALGETQYF.

This chain links TRBV7-3 with TRBJ1-2; D is uncertain. Germline CDR1 is SGHTA and CDR2 is FQGTGA. The CDR3 totals 12 residues. The V gene lost 3 bases and the J gene lost 8 bases, with 10 bases spanning the gap. In DNA form, the CDR3 reads TGTGCCAGCAGCTTTGAGGGTGCCGGCTACACCTTC. This gives the protein CASSFEGAGYTF. The full variable domain, with the rest looked up from reference TRBV7-3 and TRBJ1-2, is GAGVSQTPSNKVTEKGKYVELRCDPISGHTALYWYRQSLGQGPEFLIYFQGTGAADDSGLPNDRFFAVRPEGSVSTLKIQRTERGDSAVYLCASSFEGAGYTFGSGTRLTVV.

This chain connects TRBV28 to TRBJ2-3; no clear D gene. V lost 6 bases and J lost 4, with 14 bases in between. The CDR3 contains 14 residues. Germline CDR1 MDHEN, CDR2 SYDVKM. The CDR3 bases are TGTGCCAGCAGCCGACGACTCTCCCCAGATACGCAGTATTTT. Amino acid sequence: CASSRRLSPDTQYF.